Below, one T cell receptor beta chain is given with its context. Generated by immunoSEQ multiplex PCR, the TCRdb table keeps only in-frame clones and is missing some. The table includes tens of thousands of clones, 75% to 95% detected once. The data are from a study of siplizumab effects on memory and regulatory T cells. The junction had 5 bases not matched to a gene; V was cut back by 3 bases and J by 8 bases. The germline CDR1 and CDR2 sequences are MNHEY and SMNVEV (reference sequence). The CDR3 covers 14 residues. This rearrangement joins TRBV27 to TRBJ1-2, with 11 bases matching TRBD1. Sequencing was carried out using CD8+ T cells sorted from blood. The TCR was taken from a human donor in good health. CDR3 protein: CASSFGQGAGGYTF. The CDR3, as DNA: TGTGCCAGCAGTTTTGGACAGGGGGCGGGAGGCTACACCTTC.